This T cell receptor (beta chain) appears in the sequencing data of a study of blood T cell repertoires in COVID-19. Study-wide background: The United States, Italy and Spain supplied acute and convalescent COVID-19 samples. PBMCs, B-cell-depleted T cells, or T cells provided the cDNA or gDNA that made up the material.

How the authors handled the data: For nucleated cells, counts were estimated from reference gene primer amplification. The assay was immunoSEQ multiplex PCR, and TCRdb's table has in-frame clones only and misses some. D and trimming were read from the DNA, whereas the V and J calls and clone size are those reported in that table. The top ten hold about 3.9% of the sample, which has 110,000 or so clones, about 85% seen once. Germline V gene sequence: CDR1 DFQATT, CDR2 SNEGSKA (reference sequence). V was pared by 5 bases and J by 9 bases, with 6 bases of the junction left unmatched. The CDR3 length is 11 residues.

The chain is built from TRBV20-1 and TRBJ2-5; 7 bases are shared with TRBD1. The sample was peripheral blood. The sequence derives from a man in his sixties with acute or convalescent COVID-19. CDR3 in amino acids: CSALTGNSQYF. The CDR3 bases are TGCAGTGCTCTGACAGGGAATTCCCAGTACTTC.